This passage covers 27 T cell receptor beta chains from one sample sequenced in a study of cytomegalovirus exposure and HLA in healthy donors. The PCR employed 60 Vbeta primers together with 13 Jbeta primers. Assay: immunoSEQ multiplex PCR; the TCRdb copy retains only in-frame clones and omits some. There are around 170,000 clones in the sample; around three quarters occur only once, and 1% lies in the top ten. Sequencing input: PBMCs. The receptor source for this set is a woman in her forties or fifties in good health and CMV-seropositive.

The V gene is TRBV6-5, the J gene TRBJ2-7, with 9 nucleotides matching TRBD2. Germline CDR1 MNHEY, CDR2 SVGAGI. Germline trimming cut 6 bases from V and 0 bases from J; bases unmatched to any gene: 6. This CDR3 is 15 amino acids long. CDR3 bases: TGTGCCAGCAGAAAGCCAGCGGGAGGCTCCTACGAGCAGTACTTC. It specifies CASRKPAGGSYEQYF.

The genes are TRBV7-3 and TRBJ1-1; no clear D. Trimming removed 3 bases at V and 1 base at J, with 6 bases between. Germline V gene data show CDR1 as SGHTA and CDR2 as FQGTGA. CDR3 size: 13 residues. DNA for the CDR3: TGTGCCAGCAGCTTCCAAGCGAACACTGAAGCTTTCTTT. Translation: CASSFQANTEAFF.

J is TRBJ1-5 and V is TRBV30; 8 bases align to TRBD1. J gave up 5 bases and V 1 base, and 4 bases lay outside the gene matches. Germline-derived CDR1 and CDR2 are GTSNPN and SVGIG (reference sequence). CDR3 length: 14 amino acids. CDR3 loop: CAWSGRTGYQPQHF. CDR3 DNA sequence: TGTGCCTGGAGTGGGCGGACAGGGTATCAGCCCCAGCATTTT.

The chain carries TRBV5-6 and TRBJ1-2; 8 bases line up with TRBD1. This CDR3 comprises 13 residues. Germline loops: CDR1 SGHDT, CDR2 YYEEEE. With 4 bases clipped from V and 7 bases from J, the junction kept 6 bases outside the gene matches. For the CDR3, the DNA is TGTGCCAGCAGCGCTGGACAGGGCTTTGGCTACACCTTC. Protein product: CASSAGQGFGYTF.

V usage is TRBV5-1 and J usage is TRBJ1-2; perhaps TRBD1 as D (6 bases). This CDR3 comprises 14 residues. Germline values: CDR1 SGHRS, CDR2 YFSETQ. V lost 6 bases to trimming and J lost 13 bases, with 25 bases between them. In DNA form, the CDR3 reads TGCGCCAGCACGGACAGCCCCACTACCAGCCCCGGCACCTTC. Protein sequence: CASTDSPTTSPGTF.

This clone has a single count. An end of the junction does not agree with germline; a read error may underlie this. V and J are TRBV7-2 and TRBJ2-5; 8 bases are a match to TRBD1. The CDR3 has 14 amino acids. CDR1 is SGHTA and CDR2 is FQGNSA in the germline V gene. The CDR3, as DNA: TGTGCCAGCAGCCCAGGTGGGACAGGCTATGTTTCGCACTTC. Encoded protein: CASSPGGTGYVSHF.

The gene calls are TRBV7-8 and TRBJ1-1; TRBD1 might be the D (6 bases). The CDR3 contains 15 residues. V was trimmed by 2 bases and J by 11 bases, leaving 21 bases between them. Germline loops: CDR1 SGHVS, CDR2 FQNEAQ. The CDR3 DNA follows: TGTGCCAGCAGCTTATCGGGACAAGAGGGGCGCGGGGCTTTCTTT. This gives the protein CASSLSGQEGRGAFF.

The chain combines TRBV14 with TRBJ1-1; D call uncertain. V was pared by 4 bases and J by 2 bases, with 11 bases between. Germline V lookup: CDR1 SGHDN, CDR2 FVKESK. This CDR3 is built from 14 residues. The CDR3 is CASSRDWPNTEAFF. The CDR3 DNA follows: TGTGCCAGCAGCCGAGATTGGCCTAACACTGAAGCTTTCTTT.

This chain links TRBV19 with TRBJ1-1; no firm D call. The CDR3 runs 13 residues. Germline values: CDR1 LNHDA, CDR2 SQIVND (reference sequence). Trimming shortened V by 4 bases and J by 5 bases, and 11 bases separated the two germline ends. DNA of the CDR3: TGTGCCAGTAGTAGGCAGTTCGCTACTGAAGCTTTCTTT. Its translation: CASSRQFATEAFF.

The J gene is TRBJ2-5, the V gene TRBV7-9, with D perhaps TRBD2 (5 bases). Germline loops: CDR1 SEHNR, CDR2 FQNEAQ (reference sequence). CDR3 length: 14 amino acids. V was clipped by 2 bases and J by 4 bases, with 11 bases between them. The DNA for the CDR3 is TGTGCCAGCAGCTTATTGAGGGTTTTAGAGACCCAGTACTTC. It specifies CASSLLRVLETQYF.

The chain recombines TRBV15 with TRBJ1-3; D remains unclear. The V gene lost 0 bases and the J gene lost 2 bases, with 8 bases spanning the gap. This CDR3 is built from 15 residues. Germline V gene lookup returns CDR1 LNHNV and CDR2 YYDKDF (reference sequence). In DNA, the CDR3 is TGTGCCACCAGCAGAGATGTGGCTGCTGGAAACACCATATATTTT. This codes for CATSRDVAAGNTIYF.

The V and J genes are TRBV6-5 and TRBJ2-5; TRBD1 matches 9 bases. The J call is doubtful: the DNA matches TRBJ2-7 better. CDR3 size: 16 residues. The V gene's germline CDR1 is MNHEY and CDR2 SVGAGI. The CDR3 DNA reads as TGTGCCAGCAGTTACTCGTGGAGGACAGGGGTCAACGAGCAGTACTTC. Protein product: CASSYSWRTGVNEQYF.

The chain has TRBV28 and TRBJ1-4; D gene ambiguous. The V end was cut by 8 bases, the J end by 1 base, with 17 bases between. This CDR3 contains 16 residues. The germline V gene has CDR1 MDHEN and CDR2 SYDVKM. The DNA of the CDR3 is TGTGCCAGCGGGCGGGCTGCCTGGTTAACTAATGAAAAACTGTTTTTT. This codes for CASGRAAWLTNEKLFF.

This chain links TRBV7-8 with TRBJ1-2; 9 nucleotides align to TRBD1. After removal of 4 bases from V and 2 bases from J, the junction contained 8 bases not matched to a gene. In germline, CDR1 is SGHVS, CDR2 FQNEAQ. The length of the CDR3 is 16 residues. The CDR3 spells CASSSTRGTGNYGYTF. The CDR3 region has the DNA TGTGCCAGCAGCTCCACGAGAGGGACAGGGAACTATGGCTACACCTTC. Using reference TRBV7-8 and TRBJ1-2 for the parts outside the CDR3, the full variable domain is GAGVSQSPRYKVAKRGQDVALRCDPISGHVSLFWYQQALGQGPEFLTYFQNEAQLDKSGLPSDRFFAERPEGSVSTLKIQRTQQEDSAVYLCASSSTRGTGNYGYTFGSGTRLTVV.

The J gene is TRBJ1-1, the V gene TRBV19; D gene uncertain. From germline, CDR1 is LNHDA and CDR2 SQIVND (reference sequence). The CDR3 loop spans 15 amino acids. Trimming took 7 bases from V and 0 from J, leaving 15 bases between them. DNA of the CDR3: TGTGCCAGTAAAGACGGGAGTAGCATGAACACTGAAGCTTTCTTT. Encoded protein: CASKDGSSMNTEAFF.

Turning to this clone: At one of its ends the junction is not consistent with the germline gene, which may arise from a read error. This chain links TRBV7-9 with TRBJ2-7; 7 nucleotides line up with TRBD1. The germline gives CDR1 SEHNR, CDR2 FQNEAQ (reference sequence). This CDR3 is 12 amino acids long. The CDR3, as DNA: TGTTCCAGCAGCATACAGGGGTACGAGCAGTACTTC. Its protein product is CSSSIQGYEQYF.

The chain has TRBV6-6 and TRBJ1-3; D is unclear. The germline CDR1 and CDR2 sequences are MNHNY and SVGAGI (reference sequence). CDR3 length equals 13 residues. Trimming stripped 7 bases from V and 0 bases from J, with 7 bases between. The CDR3: CASTGSSGNTIYF. The DNA of the CDR3 is TGTGCCAGCACAGGTAGCTCTGGAAACACCATATATTTT.

The CDR3 loop is CASSEGGGVNYGYTF. Here the CDR3 DNA reads TGTGCCAGCAGCGAGGGGGGAGGGGTTAACTATGGCTACACCTTC. J is TRBJ1-2 and V is TRBV5-4; tentative D call: TRBD1 (6 bases). The V end lost 4 bases, the J end lost 1 base, and 14 bases lay between the germline ends. The CDR3 contains 15 residues. CDR1 is SGHNT and CDR2 is YYREEE in the germline V gene (reference sequence).

On this clone itself: At one end the junction does not follow the germline gene, possibly because of a read error. The rearrangement uses TRBV7-9 and TRBJ2-1, with TRBD2 identical over 7 bases. The CDR3 runs 14 residues. Germline V lookup: CDR1 SEHNR, CDR2 FQNEAQ (reference sequence). Here the CDR3 DNA reads TGTTCCAGCAGCTTAACGGGAGGAGGGAATGAGCAGTTCTTC. Its protein product is CSSSLTGGGNEQFF.

Comments on this clone: Other nucleotide sequences from this sample produce the same CDR3. The J gene is TRBJ2-3, the V gene TRBV19; 8 bases fit TRBD2. V dropped 5 bases and J dropped 4; count of bases not matched to a gene: 5. Germline assignment: CDR1 LNHDA and CDR2 SQIVND (reference sequence). The CDR3 runs 14 residues. CDR3 amino acids: CASSPRGGPDTQYF. CDR3 coding DNA: TGTGCCAGTAGTCCCCGGGGGGGTCCAGATACGCAGTATTTT.

This chain links TRBV15 with TRBJ1-2; TRBD1 might be the D (5 bases). CDR1 and CDR2 from the germline V gene are LNHNV and YYDKDF (reference sequence). The V and J ends lost 5 bases and 4 bases respectively, with 14 bases between them. The CDR3 has 14 amino acids. For the CDR3, the DNA is TGTGCCACCAGCGGACAAGACAGTGTCTATGGCTACACCTTC. Translation: CATSGQDSVYGYTF. The full variable domain, its missing parts supplied by reference TRBV15 and TRBJ1-2, is DAMVIQNPRYQVTQFGKPVTLSCSQTLNHNVMYWYQQKSSQAPKLLFHYYDKDFNNEADTPDNFQSRRPNTSFCFLDIRSPGLGDTAMYLCATSGQDSVYGYTFGSGTRLTVV.

This clone was seen only a few times. CDR3 sequence reads: CASSETTRGKAFF. The DNA for the CDR3 is TGTGCCAGCAGCGAGACTACCCGGGGAAAAGCTTTCTTT. The rearrangement joins TRBV2 to TRBJ1-1, with D unresolved. Germline V CDR1 and CDR2: SNHLY, FYNNEI. The CDR3 is 13 residues long. Trimming took off 6 bases at V and 9 bases at J, with 17 bases between the two ends. The full variable domain, completed using reference TRBV2 and TRBJ1-1, is EPEVTQTPSHQVTQMGQEVILRCVPISNHLYFYWYRQILGQKVEFLVSFYNNEISEKSEIFDDQFSVERPDGSNFTLKIRSTKLEDSAMYFCASSETTRGKAFFGQGTRLTVV.

This chain uses TRBV19 with TRBJ2-5, with TRBD1 matching 8 bases. Trimming at V came to 0 bases and at J to 4 bases, leaving 7 bases not matched to a gene. Per germline, CDR1 LNHDA and CDR2 SQIVND (reference sequence). This CDR3 region has 16 residues. The CDR3 DNA reads TGTGCCAGTAGTATAGATCCCAGGGGGCGCGGAGAGACCCAGTACTTC. Protein sequence: CASSIDPRGRGETQYF. The whole variable domain, remainder taken from reference TRBV19 and TRBJ2-5, is DGGITQSPKYLFRKEGQNVTLSCEQNLNHDAMYWYRQDPGQGLRLIYYSQIVNDFQKGDIAEGYSVSREKKESFPLTVTSAQKNPTAFYLCASSIDPRGRGETQYFGPGTRLLVL.

The chain joins TRBV2 to TRBJ2-1; 12 nucleotides align to TRBD2. J lost 7 bases, V lost 4 bases, and 11 bases had no gene match. Germline V gene data show CDR1 as SNHLY and CDR2 as FYNNEI. CDR3 length: 17 residues. CDR3 coding DNA: TGTGCCAGCAGTGGACTAGCGGGGGCCCCCTTAAAGAATGAGCAGTTCTTC. Protein product: CASSGLAGAPLKNEQFF.

CDR3 coding DNA: TGCGCCAGCATCGAGCTGAACACTGAAGCTTTCTTT. It yields the protein CASIELNTEAFF. The chain carries TRBV5-1 and TRBJ1-1; D call uncertain. CDR3 length: 12 residues. The germline CDR1 and CDR2 sequences are SGHRS and YFSETQ. Trimming removed 6 bases from V and 0 bases from J, with 6 bases in between.

This rearrangement joins TRBV6-5 to TRBJ1-2; 7 bases fit TRBD1. The CDR3 has 13 amino acids. J lost 6 bases, V lost 3 bases, and 4 bases had no gene match. The germline V gene encodes CDR1 MNHEY and CDR2 SVGAGI. The CDR3 bases are TGTGCCAGCAGTTATACGACAGGGAATGGCTACACCTTC. This encodes CASSYTTGNGYTF.

The V call is TRBV19, the J call TRBJ2-7, with 7 bases aligning to TRBD2. This CDR3 spans 15 amino acids. Germline V gene lookup returns CDR1 LNHDA and CDR2 SQIVND (reference sequence). V dropped 3 bases and J dropped 4; count of bases not matched to a gene: 9. CDR3 sequence: CASSMGWGGVYEQYF. The CDR3, as DNA: TGTGCCAGTAGTATGGGTTGGGGAGGGGTGTACGAGCAGTACTTC.